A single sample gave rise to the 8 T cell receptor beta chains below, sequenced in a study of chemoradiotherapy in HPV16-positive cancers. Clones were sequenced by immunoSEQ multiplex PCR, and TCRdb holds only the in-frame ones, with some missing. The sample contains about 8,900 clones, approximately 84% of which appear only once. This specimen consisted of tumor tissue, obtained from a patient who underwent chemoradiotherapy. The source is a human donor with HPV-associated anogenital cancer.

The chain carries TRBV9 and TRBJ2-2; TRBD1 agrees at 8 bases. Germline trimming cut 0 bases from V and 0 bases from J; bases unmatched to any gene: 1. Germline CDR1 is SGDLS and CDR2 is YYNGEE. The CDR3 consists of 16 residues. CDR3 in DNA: TGTGCCAGCAGCGTAGAACAGGGGGCGAACACCGGGGAGCTGTTTTTT. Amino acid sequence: CASSVEQGANTGELFF.

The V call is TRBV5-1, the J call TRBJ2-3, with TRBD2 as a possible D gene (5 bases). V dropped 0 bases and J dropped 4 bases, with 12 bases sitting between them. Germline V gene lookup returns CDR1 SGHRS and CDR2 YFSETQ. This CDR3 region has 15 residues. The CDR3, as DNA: TGCGCCAGCAGCTTGGAACTAGGAAGCGCAGATACGCAGTATTTT. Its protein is CASSLELGSADTQYF.

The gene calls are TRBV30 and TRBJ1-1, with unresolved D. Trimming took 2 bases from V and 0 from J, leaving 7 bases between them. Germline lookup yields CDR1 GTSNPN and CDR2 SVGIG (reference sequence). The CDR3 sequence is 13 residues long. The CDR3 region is CAWSTVMNTEAFF. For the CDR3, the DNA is TGTGCCTGGAGTACGGTTATGAACACTGAAGCTTTCTTT.

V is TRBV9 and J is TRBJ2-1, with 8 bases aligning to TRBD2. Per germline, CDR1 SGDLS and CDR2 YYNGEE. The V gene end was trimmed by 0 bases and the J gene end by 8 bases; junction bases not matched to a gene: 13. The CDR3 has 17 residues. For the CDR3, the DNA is TGTGCCAGCAGCGTAGACCTTCCGGGACTAGTTCACGATGAGCAGTTCTTC. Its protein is CASSVDLPGLVHDEQFF.

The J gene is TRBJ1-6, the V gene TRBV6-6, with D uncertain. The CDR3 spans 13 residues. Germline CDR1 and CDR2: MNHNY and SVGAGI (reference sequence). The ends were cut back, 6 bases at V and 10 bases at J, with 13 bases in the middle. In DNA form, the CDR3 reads TGTGCCAGCAGCGACGGCGGGGTCTCACCCCTCCACTTT. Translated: CASSDGGVSPLHF.

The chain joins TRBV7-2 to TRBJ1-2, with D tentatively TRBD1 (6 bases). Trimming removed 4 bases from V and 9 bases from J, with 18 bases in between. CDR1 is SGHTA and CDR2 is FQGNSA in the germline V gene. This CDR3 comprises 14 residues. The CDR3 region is CASSSTGTKGRYTF. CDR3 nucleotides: TGTGCCAGCAGCTCCACCGGGACAAAGGGTCGCTACACCTTC.

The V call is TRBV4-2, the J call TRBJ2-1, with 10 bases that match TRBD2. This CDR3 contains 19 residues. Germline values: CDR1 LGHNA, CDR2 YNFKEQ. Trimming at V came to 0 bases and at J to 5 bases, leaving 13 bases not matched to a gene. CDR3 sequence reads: CASSQDIRDSGRTNNEQFF. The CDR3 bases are TGTGCCAGCAGCCAAGACATTCGAGATAGCGGGAGGACTAACAATGAGCAGTTCTTC.

The CDR3 sequence is CASTPWGRGETQYF. The DNA of the CDR3 is TGTGCCAGCACTCCGTGGGGCAGGGGTGAGACCCAGTACTTC. The chain combines TRBV28 with TRBJ2-5; TRBD1 is a possible D gene (6 bases). Looked up from germline, CDR1 is MDHEN and CDR2 is SYDVKM. The CDR3 covers 14 residues. V dropped 7 bases and J dropped 5 bases, with 17 bases sitting between them.